This T cell receptor beta chain was observed in a study of CXCR3-negative and CXCR3-positive naive CD8 T cells. Of note for this clonotype: What it binds is unknown.

This CDR3 contains 13 residues. Germline V gene data show CDR1 as SQVTM and CDR2 as ANQGSEA. Study conclusions and caveats: TCR strength was inferred from TRB CDR3 properties, while surface CD5 was comparable between naive subsets. CXCR3-negative naive cells had less hydrophobic TRB CDR3s than did CXCR3-positive naive cells.

cDNA libraries for TRB were generated by 5' RACE incorporating UMI labels. Reprocessing the 5' RACE reads, TCRdb reports a single entry for every CDR3 protein and omits DNA. The sample's table shows 50,000 to 60,000 distinct CDR3 sequences. The source material was naive CXCR3+ CD8+ T cells from blood. Subset denoted: CD45RO-CCR7+CD27+CD95- naive CD8+ T cells expressing CXCR3 (TNR3+). The sequence was collected from a human donor in good health. Some clones in this sample may be carry-over from other donors' samples. The chain is built from TRBV29-1 and TRBJ2-7; TCRdb reports TRBD1, a call that lacks DNA to check it against. CDR3 in amino acids: CSVGARNSYEQYF.